A single sample is the source of the 24 T cell receptor beta chains below, sequenced in a study of cytomegalovirus exposure and HLA in healthy donors. PCR was performed using 60 Vbeta and 13 Jbeta primers. TCRdb's copy holds only in-frame clones and misses some; the assay was immunoSEQ multiplex PCR. The sample carries some 74,000 clones, over 60% recorded once. Material: PBMCs. The source of these receptors is a male donor in good health and CMV-seronegative.

This sequence joins TRBV19 and TRBJ2-1, with 7 bases that match TRBD2. Losses at the gene ends were 6 bases for V and 5 bases for J; bases not matched to a gene: 7. Looked up from germline, CDR1 is LNHDA and CDR2 is SQIVND (reference sequence). The CDR3 has 14 residues. CDR3 coding DNA: TGTGCCAGTAGGCGGGACTACCTCCACAATGAGCAGTTCTTC. It codes for CASRRDYLHNEQFF.

The V and J genes are TRBV6-1 and TRBJ1-4; TRBD1 agrees at 7 bases. Germline V gives CDR1 MNHNS, CDR2 SASEGT. The CDR3 contains 13 residues. V was clipped by 11 bases and J by 6 bases; unmatched bases: 9. The DNA of the CDR3 is TGTGCCGCCCACGACAGGGTCCATGAAAAACTGTTTTTT. Translating gives CAAHDRVHEKLFF.

The chain is built from TRBV28 and TRBJ2-2; 9 bases line up with TRBD2. Germline V lookup: CDR1 MDHEN, CDR2 SYDVKM. The length of the CDR3 is 18 residues. Trimming cost V 5 bases and J 6 bases; bases outside gene matches: 16. The CDR3 DNA sequence: TGTGCCAGCAGTCGCCCCTTAGCGGGAGTGTCTACTCCCGGGGAGCTGTTTTTT. Its translation is CASSRPLAGVSTPGELFF.

This chain joins TRBV7-3 and TRBJ2-3; 8 nucleotides agree with TRBD1. CDR3 length: 13 amino acids. Germline CDR1 reads SGHTA; CDR2 reads FQGTGA. J lost 4 bases, V lost 5 bases, and 2 bases had no gene match. For the CDR3, the DNA is TGTGCCAGCAGCCCAGGGGGCTCAGATACGCAGTATTTT. Protein product: CASSPGGSDTQYF.

This chain connects TRBV27 to TRBJ2-5; D ambiguous. V was pared by 2 bases and J by 2 bases, with 3 bases between. The CDR3 spans 12 residues. Germline values: CDR1 MNHEY, CDR2 SMNVEV (reference sequence). Here the CDR3 DNA reads TGTGCCAGCAGTTTACAGCAAGAGACCCAGTACTTC. It is translated as CASSLQQETQYF.

V gene TRBV7-9 combines with J gene TRBJ2-3, with 13 bases lining up with TRBD2. The CDR3 runs 15 residues. After removal of 5 bases from V and 5 bases from J, the junction contained 4 bases not matched to a gene. Germline lookup yields CDR1 SEHNR and CDR2 FQNEAQ (reference sequence). The CDR3 nucleotides are TGTGCCAGCAGCCCAGGACTAGCGGGAGTAGATACGCAGTATTTT. This codes for CASSPGLAGVDTQYF.

This chain connects TRBV10-3 to TRBJ2-5; a possible D gene is TRBD2 (6 bases). The V gene's germline CDR1 is ENHRY and CDR2 SYGVKD. CDR3 length equals 17 residues. The V and J ends lost 1 base and 0 bases respectively, with 15 bases between them. The DNA for the CDR3 is TGTGCCATCAGTGAGTTGAGATGGGGACTCGACCAAGAGACCCAGTACTTC. Its protein is CAISELRWGLDQETQYF.

The rearrangement links TRBV4-3 to TRBJ1-1; 7 bases are shared with TRBD1. The ends lost 1 base at V and 10 bases at J; junction bases unmatched: 6. This CDR3 is built from 13 residues. Per the germline V gene, CDR1 is LGHNA and CDR2 is YSLEER. The CDR3 protein is CASSQAETGPAFF. The CDR3 coding sequence is TGCGCCAGCAGCCAAGCGGAGACAGGGCCAGCTTTCTTT.

The chain has TRBV27 and TRBJ1-4, with 8 bases lining up with TRBD1. The J segment lost 7 bases and the V segment lost 5 bases, leaving 6 bases of the junction unmatched. This CDR3 region has 14 residues. Germline CDR1 MNHEY, CDR2 SMNVEV (reference sequence). For the CDR3, the DNA is TGTGCCAGCAGTCACGGACAGGGCGGTGAAAAACTGTTTTTT. Translated: CASSHGQGGEKLFF.

Only one count was recorded for this clone. Written as DNA, the CDR3 is TGTGCCAGATCACTATACCAAGAGACCCAGTACTTC. This gives the protein CARSLYQETQYF. The chain is built from TRBV2 and TRBJ2-5; D is unresolved. This CDR3 is 12 amino acids long. V lost 9 bases, J lost 0 bases, and 8 bases lay in between. Per germline, CDR1 SNHLY and CDR2 FYNNEI.

The chain uses TRBV19 and TRBJ2-1; TRBD2 agrees at 7 bases. V shed 4 bases and J 10 bases; nucleotides not matched to a gene: 16. The CDR3 is 16 residues long. Germline V lookup: CDR1 LNHDA, CDR2 SQIVND (reference sequence). The CDR3 bases are TGTGCCAGTAGTAGGGTTGGCGGGAGCATAGGTGAGGAGCAGTTCTTC. Translation: CASSRVGGSIGEEQFF.

The chain employs TRBV7-2 and TRBJ1-5; no clear D. Germline V gene sequence: CDR1 SGHTA, CDR2 FQGNSA. V lost 4 bases and J lost 0, with 7 bases in between. CDR3 size: 14 residues. CDR3 sequence reads: CASSSEYSNQPQHF. The CDR3 nucleotides read TGTGCCAGCAGCTCGGAGTATAGCAATCAGCCCCAGCATTTT.

The V gene is TRBV5-1, the J gene TRBJ2-7; 9 positions match TRBD2. Germline V CDR1 and CDR2: SGHRS, YFSETQ. The V and J ends lost 7 bases and 4 bases, in that order; junction bases with no gene match: 6. This CDR3 has 13 amino acids. This CDR3 is CASALAGAYEQYF. In nucleotides, the CDR3 is TGCGCCAGCGCCTTAGCGGGGGCGTACGAGCAGTACTTC.

In its sample, this clone was seen once. The CDR3 DNA follows: TGTGCCAGCAGCTTAGAGCGGGGTTGGACAGATACGCAGTATTTT. Translation: CASSLERGWTDTQYF. V and J are TRBV11-2 and TRBJ2-3, with D possibly TRBD2 on 6 matching bases. Germline CDR1 is SGHAT and CDR2 is FQNNGV. The length of the CDR3 is 15 residues. V was pared by 0 bases and J by 3 bases, with 10 bases between.

This chain connects TRBV30 to TRBJ2-1; D unclear. The V end lost 4 bases, the J end lost 5 bases, and 12 bases lay between the germline ends. The germline CDR1 and CDR2 sequences are GTSNPN and SVGIG (reference sequence). There are 13 residues in the CDR3. As DNA, the CDR3 is TGTGCCTGGACTACCCCACTCAACAATGAGCAGTTCTTC. It yields the protein CAWTTPLNNEQFF.

The chain couples TRBV7-8 to TRBJ1-1, with D possibly matching TRBD1 (5 bases). Germline V CDR1 and CDR2: SGHVS, FQNEAQ. The ends were cut back, 7 bases at V and 5 bases at J, with 11 bases in the middle. This CDR3 has 12 amino acids. In nucleotides, the CDR3 is TGTGCCAGCACGACAGAGACTACTGAAGCTTTCTTT. Encoded protein: CASTTETTEAFF.

This clone showed up just a few times. The chain employs TRBV6-6 and TRBJ1-1, with TRBD1 identical over 8 bases. The CDR3 loop spans 14 amino acids. Germline trimming cut 5 bases from V and 5 bases from J; bases unmatched to any gene: 7. Germline V lookup: CDR1 MNHNY, CDR2 SVGAGI (reference sequence). The CDR3 region has the DNA TGTGCCAGCAGTGACGGACAGGGTGGTACTGAAGCTTTCTTT. Encoded protein: CASSDGQGGTEAFF.

The chain is built from TRBV20-1 and TRBJ1-2, with TRBD1 identical over 10 bases. Looked up from germline, CDR1 is DFQATT and CDR2 is SNEGSKA (reference sequence). V lost 6 bases, J lost 9 bases, and 1 base stayed unmatched. This CDR3 comprises 10 residues. CDR3: CSAGQGSYTF. CDR3 nucleotide sequence: TGCAGTGCGGGACAGGGGAGCTACACCTTC.

This chain uses TRBV5-1 with TRBJ2-5; TRBD2 agrees at 8 bases. The V gene end was trimmed by 4 bases and the J gene end by 4 bases; junction bases not matched to a gene: 6. CDR3 length: 14 residues. Germline V lookup: CDR1 SGHRS, CDR2 YFSETQ. In DNA form, the CDR3 reads TGCGCCAGCAGCCCCGGACTAGCCGGAGAGACCCAGTACTTC. It encodes CASSPGLAGETQYF.

This clone was detected only a few times. CDR3 coding DNA: TGTGCCAGCAGCTTAGACTCGGGCAGGGCAAGGAATGGCTACACCTTC. Protein product: CASSLDSGRARNGYTF. The V call is TRBV7-9, the J call TRBJ1-2; TRBD1 might be the D (5 bases). Germline V gene lookup returns CDR1 SEHNR and CDR2 FQNEAQ (reference sequence). The CDR3 spans 16 residues. V was shortened by 1 base and J by 6 bases, with 18 bases between the two germline ends. Full variable domain (missing parts from reference TRBV7-9 and TRBJ1-2): DTGVSQNPRHKITKRGQNVTFRCDPISEHNRLYWYRQTLGQGPEFLTYFQNEAQLEKSRLLSDRFSAERPKGSFSTLEIQRTEQGDSAMYLCASSLDSGRARNGYTFGSGTRLTVV.

The chain uses TRBV7-9 and TRBJ2-5; D is possibly TRBD1 (6 bases). V lost 0 bases and J 4 bases, leaving 9 bases between the germline ends. CDR3 length: 14 residues. CDR1 is SEHNR and CDR2 is FQNEAQ in the germline V gene (reference sequence). The DNA of the CDR3 is TGTGCCAGCAGCTTAGCGGGGGCAAGAGAGACCCAGTACTTC. Amino acid sequence: CASSLAGARETQYF.

The chain is built from TRBV9 and TRBJ2-2; no clear D. The germline CDR1 and CDR2 sequences are SGDLS and YYNGEE. The ends were cut back, 4 bases at V and 5 bases at J, with 15 bases in the middle. The CDR3 contains 15 residues. Here the CDR3 DNA reads TGTGCCAGCAGCCCCCGTCCAGACGGGACCGGGGAGCTGTTTTTT. This sequence encodes CASSPRPDGTGELFF.

The V and J genes are TRBV2 and TRBJ2-7, with TRBD2 as a possible D gene (6 bases). V lost 5 bases, J lost 6 bases, and 17 bases lay in between. The germline CDR1 and CDR2 sequences are SNHLY and FYNNEI. There are 14 residues in the CDR3. CDR3 nucleotide sequence: TGTGCCAGCAGTAAGTCTAGTGGGAGGCGCGAGCAGTACTTC. Encoded protein: CASSKSSGRREQYF. The full variable domain, with the rest looked up from reference TRBV2 and TRBJ2-7, is EPEVTQTPSHQVTQMGQEVILRCVPISNHLYFYWYRQILGQKVEFLVSFYNNEISEKSEIFDDQFSVERPDGSNFTLKIRSTKLEDSAMYFCASSKSSGRREQYFGPGTRLTVT.

The chain joins TRBV7-2 to TRBJ1-2; 12 bases align to TRBD1. The CDR3 is made up of 16 amino acids. V shed 7 bases, J shed 2 bases, and the junction held 8 bases outside the gene matches. Germline CDR1 reads SGHTA; CDR2 reads FQGNSA. DNA of the CDR3: TGTGCCAGCACCCGGGACAGGGGGCCGGGAAACTATGGCTACACCTTC. It specifies CASTRDRGPGNYGYTF.